The clone carrying this TCR beta chain was seen once. Its antigen is still unknown. The germline V gene encodes CDR1 DFQATT and CDR2 SNEGSKA (reference sequence). The CDR3 is made up of 13 amino acids. Trimming cost V 6 bases and J 7 bases; bases outside gene matches: 9. These data originate in a study of blood T cells in healthy people across ages. Overall study findings and caveats: Among long-lived donors, naive CD4+ cells were more numerous and diversity higher than in aged donors. Not knowing donor CMV status may have confounded expanded clonotype changes.

It was with a sample-barcoded 5' primer and a J-beta primer mix that a second PCR of roughly 6 to 12 cycles was run. Researchers report that a template-switch adaptor with 12 random nucleotides tagged each cDNA molecule. TCRdb passed the 5' RACE reads through MiXCR, listing each CDR3 protein once. Altogether around 870,000 distinct CDR3 sequences are present, around 30% being singletons, with the ten largest covering roughly 17%. The sequence came from a woman older than 75 in good health. The chain links TRBV20-1 to TRBJ1-2; 9 bases fit TRBD1. Sequencing input: blood. The CDR3 nucleotides read TGCAGTGCCCCCGGGACAGGGCTTCGTGGCTACACCTTC. This translates into CSAPGTGLRGYTF.